This T cell receptor beta chain derives from a study of regulatory T cells in long-lasting Graves disease. CDR3 regions were amplified by Arm-PCR using iRepertoire HTBI primers to build TCR beta libraries. TCRdb reprocessed the multiplex PCR reads with MiXCR, giving one entry per CDR3 protein. The profile shows about 430,000 distinct CDR3 sequences, around 23% of them singletons. Time point of the sample: persistent/refractory GD, antithyroid drugs over 5 years with positive TRAb. Generation of the TCR library employed RNA extracted from PBMCs. EDTA tubes held Nine milliliters of peripheral blood from each patient. General study points: For persistent Graves' patients, TCR diversity was lower than for newly diagnosed ones.

This clonotype occurred a few times. Its antigen is undetermined. Sequenced material: peripheral blood mononuclear cells (PBMCs), taken when the disease was refractory, from a patient treated with antithyroid drugs. This clonotype was sampled from a female donor with Graves disease.

For the CDR3, the DNA is TGCGCCAGCAGCCAGGGACAGGAGCAGTACTTC. This sequence encodes CASSQGQEQYF. V and J are TRBV4-1 and TRBJ2-7; 7 bases are shared with TRBD1. Per the germline V gene, CDR1 is MGHRA and CDR2 is YSYEKL. The V and J ends lost 3 bases and 7 bases, in that order; junction bases with no gene match: 0. CDR3 length: 11 residues.